The 3 T cell receptor beta chains below were found in one sample sequenced in a study of blood T cell repertoires in COVID-19. Data came from immunoSEQ multiplex PCR; TCRdb stores just in-frame clones and leaves some out. Among about 250,000 clones listed, around 84% were seen once. The sample taken for sequencing was PBMCs or T cells enriched from blood (not recorded which). These receptors came from a woman between 45 and 60 years old who had recovered from COVID-19.

Here the CDR3 reads CASRPPGLAGPNEQFF. CDR3 nucleotide sequence: TGTGCCAGCAGGCCACCGGGACTAGCGGGACCGAATGAGCAGTTCTTC. This rearrangement joins TRBV6-4 to TRBJ2-1; TRBD2 agrees at 13 bases. Unmatched junction bases numbered 9, after V lost 6 bases and J lost 7 bases. Germline lookup yields CDR1 MRHNA and CDR2 SNTAGT. The CDR3 covers 16 residues.

The gene calls are TRBV7-9 and TRBJ1-4, with a weak D call TRBD1 (6 bases). Germline V gene lookup returns CDR1 SEHNR and CDR2 FQNEAQ (reference sequence). CDR3 length: 14 residues. V lost 2 bases, J lost 8 bases, and 12 bases lay in between. CDR3 residues: CASSLRGQGEKLFF. The CDR3 region has the DNA TGTGCCAGCAGCTTAAGAGGGCAGGGGGAAAAACTGTTTTTT.

The chain carries TRBV7-2 and TRBJ2-1; the D gene is possibly TRBD1 (5 bases). Germline V gene sequence: CDR1 SGHTA, CDR2 FQGNSA. CDR3 length: 14 amino acids. V lost 5 bases, J lost 8 bases, and 16 bases lay in between. DNA for the CDR3: TGTGCCAGCAGCGCGATGACAGCGACGGATGAGCAGTTCTTC. Its translation: CASSAMTATDEQFF.